The rows below give T cell receptor beta chains drawn from one sample of a study of blood T cell repertoires in COVID-19. The repertoire was sequenced with immunoSEQ multiplex PCR; TCRdb's copy has only in-frame clones and lacks some. The sample consists of 200,000 or so clones, 79% of them appearing once. The sequencing sample was made of peripheral blood. The receptors were sampled from a man aged 55-75 years with active or convalescent COVID-19. CDR3s include the opening cysteine and the closing phenylalanine or tryptophan. The D gene is left open where the match is weak. The size of a clone is reported for some rows only, either as once, few or many, or as a class for expanded clones.

>TRBV28|15|TRBD1|TRBJ2-5|NA
TGTGCCAGCAGCAAAACCTCAGGGGGCGGAGAGACCCAGTACTTC
CASSKTSGGGETQYF
>TRBV7-2|15|TRBD1|TRBJ2-1|NA
TGTGCCAGCAGCTTAATACAGGGGGGAAAGAATGAGCAGTTCTTC
CASSLIQGGKNEQFF
>TRBV11-2|16|TRBD2|TRBJ2-7|NA
TGTGCCAGCAGCTCCTTCACTAGCGGGCGATCCTACGAGCAGTACTTC
CASSSFTSGRSYEQYF
>TRBV7-2|15|NA|TRBJ2-3|NA
TGTGCCAGCAGGGCCCCGGGAGCGCGGACAGATACGCAGTATTTT
CASRAPGARTDTQYF
>TRBV7-3|14|TRBD2|TRBJ2-3|NA
TGTGCCAGCAGTTTGGGACTAGGTACAGATACGCAGTATTTT
CASSLGLGTDTQYF
>TRBV18|15|TRBD2|TRBJ2-7|NA
TGTGCCAGCTCGCAGTTCGGACTAGCGGGAGACGAGCAGTACTTC
CASSQFGLAGDEQYF
>TRBV5-1|16|TRBD1|TRBJ2-3|NA
TGCGCCAGCAGCTTGGTTAGGCAGGGGGCCGGAGATACGCAGTATTTT
CASSLVRQGAGDTQYF
>TRBV14|14|TRBD2|TRBJ2-5|few
TGTGCCAGCAGCAAAAGCGGGAGGGCGGAGACCCAGTACTTC
CASSKSGRAETQYF
>TRBV7-9|13|NA|TRBJ2-1|NA
TGTGCCAGCAGCTCCCGGGACTACAATGAGCAGTTCTTC
CASSSRDYNEQFF
>TRBV18|13|NA|TRBJ1-5|NA
TGTGCCAGCTCACCACTCGCGGGCCAGCCCCAGCATTTT
CASSPLAGQPQHF
>TRBV4-1|15|TRBD2|TRBJ2-1|NA
TGCGCCAGCAGCCAAACTAGCGGGAGTAGCTATGAGCAGTTCTTC
CASSQTSGSSYEQFF
>TRBV5-4|15|NA|TRBJ2-3|NA
TGTGCCAGCAGCTTGACAGGTTGGAGCACAGATACGCAGTATTTT
CASSLTGWSTDTQYF
>TRBV19|15|TRBD1|TRBJ1-5|NA
TGTGCCAGTAGTATCTGGGACAGGGCGAATCAGCCCCAGCATTTT
CASSIWDRANQPQHF
>TRBV7-2|15|NA|TRBJ1-6|NA
TGTGCCAGCAGCTTAGCCGGACAGTCGGATTCACCCCTCCACTTT
CASSLAGQSDSPLHF
>TRBV19|14|TRBD2|TRBJ2-1|NA
TGTGCCAGTAGGGTAGCGGGAGGGCCAAATGAGCAGTTCTTC
CASRVAGGPNEQFF
>TRBV28|15|TRBD2|TRBJ2-1|NA
TGTGCCAGCAGTTTGGCAGCGGGAGGTAAGGCTGAGCAGTTCTTC
CASSLAAGGKAEQFF
>TRBV19|13|TRBD2|TRBJ2-7|NA
TGTGCCAGTAGTATTACGGGACTAGGGGAGCAGTACTTC
CASSITGLGEQYF
>TRBV7-3|16|NA|TRBJ1-6|NA
TGTGCCAGCAGCTTAGTACGGGGAAGTCGTGGATCACCCCTCCACTTT
CASSLVRGSRGSPLHF
>TRBV29-1|14|TRBD2|TRBJ2-1|NA
TGCAGCGTTACTATACTAGCGGGAGATGGTGAGCAGTTCTTC
CSVTILAGDGEQFF
>TRBV10-3|15|NA|TRBJ2-3|NA
TGTGCCATCAGTGCGGCGGGCCCTAGCACAGATACGCAGTATTTT
CAISAAGPSTDTQYF
>TRBV5-5|17|TRBD2|TRBJ2-3|few
TGTGCCAGCAGCAGACGAGCGGGAGGAGAGGTCACAGATACGCAGTATTTT
CASSRRAGGEVTDTQYF
>TRBV5-1|16|TRBD2|TRBJ2-1|NA
TGCGCCAGCAGCCGCACCGGGACTACCTCATACAATGAGCAGTTCTTC
CASSRTGTTSYNEQFF
>TRBV24-1|12|TRBD1|TRBJ1-1|NA
TGTGCCACCAGTCCAGGGGGCAATGAAGCTTTCTTT
CATSPGGNEAFF
>TRBV18|16|NA|TRBJ1-1|NA
TGTGCCAGCTCACCACCGGGGTGGAGGGAGAACACTGAAGCTTTCTTT
CASSPPGWRENTEAFF
>TRBV11-2|12|NA|TRBJ2-5|NA
TGTGCCAGCAGCTTGGGGCGGGAGACCCAGTACTTC
CASSLGRETQYF
>TRBV30|14|TRBD2|TRBJ2-7|NA
TGTGCCTGGAGGGGACTAGCGGGAGGCTACGAGCAGTACTTC
CAWRGLAGGYEQYF
>TRBV7-3|16|NA|TRBJ1-2|NA
TGTGCCAGCAGCCCCAATTCGGGGGTTCAGGGCTATGGCTACACCTTC
CASSPNSGVQGYGYTF
>TRBV15|15|TRBD1|TRBJ1-4|NA
TGTGCCACCAGCAGAGAGCACAGGGGGCAGGAAAAACTGTTTTTT
CATSREHRGQEKLFF
>TRBV6-5|15|TRBD2|TRBJ2-5|NA
TGTGCCAGCAGTTACCCCGGACGGGGGGTCGGCACCCAGTACTTC
CASSYPGRGVGTQYF
>TRBV7-8|14|TRBD2|TRBJ2-5|once
TGTGCCAGCAGCTTCCTAGCGGGAGAAGAGACCCAGTACTTC
CASSFLAGEETQYF
>TRBV6-2/TRBV6-3|15|TRBD1|TRBJ2-7|NA
TGTGCCAGCAGTTACTCGCGACAGGGGGATTACGAGCAGTACTTC
CASSYSRQGDYEQYF
>TRBV11-3|14|TRBD1|TRBJ1-4|NA
TGTGCCAGCAGTTCCGGACAGGGGGATGAAAAACTGTTTTTT
CASSSGQGDEKLFF
>TRBV27|14|TRBD1|TRBJ1-1|NA
TGTGCCAGCAGTTTAGGGACAGGGGGTACTGAAGCTTTCTTT
CASSLGTGGTEAFF
>TRBV2|16|TRBD1|TRBJ1-6|few
TGTGCCAGCAGTGAGGACAGGGGGTTCTATAATTCACCCCTCCACTTT
CASSEDRGFYNSPLHF
>TRBV11-2|14|NA|TRBJ1-2|NA
TGTGCCAGCAGCCAGGGTGGGCGGGGGAATGGCTACACCTTC
CASSQGGRGNGYTF
>TRBV5-1|12|NA|TRBJ1-2|NA
TGCGCCAGCAGCTCCGAGGGTCCTGGCTACACCTTC
CASSSEGPGYTF